Listed below are T cell receptor beta chains from one sample, sequenced in a study of T-cell memory formation after mild COVID-19. TCRdb recomputed calls from the 5' RACE reads with MiXCR, one row per CDR3 protein. The sample contains a few hundred thousand distinct CDR3 sequences, roughly 17% of which appear only once. Sequencing used PBMCs or a T cell subset sorted from them (not recorded which). The source is a man aged 18 to 30 who had mild COVID-19 (a few samples of this study predate the infection). Cell type and time point are not known. Both conserved end residues are part of each CDR3. Fields, in order: J gene, V gene, D gene, clone size, CDR3 protein, CDR3 DNA. A D gene is named only where the DNA matches it firmly. Clone size is not always given. Where it is, it says once, few, many or a class for expanded clones.

>TRBJ2-3|TRBV5-1|-|-
CASSWGADRTDTQYF
TGCGCCAGCAGCTGGGGGGCAGACCGCACAGATACGCAGTATTTT
>TRBJ2-3|TRBV19|-|few
CASSRSGTDTQYF
TGTGCCAGTAGTCGGTCGGGCACAGATACGCAGTATTTT
>TRBJ2-5|TRBV7-6|-|-
CASSLPMTGETQYF
TGTGCCAGCAGCTTACCAATGACGGGCGAGACCCAGTACTTC
>TRBJ1-5|TRBV20-1|-|few
CSAREDSNQPQHF
TGCAGTGCTAGAGAAGATAGCAATCAGCCCCAGCATTTT
>TRBJ1-2|TRBV12-3/TRBV12-4|-|-
CASNGQGAYGYTF
TGTGCCAGCAATGGACAAGGAGCCTATGGCTACACCTTC
>TRBJ2-1|TRBV10-2|TRBD2|few
CASSGRGGFYNEQFF
TGCGCCAGCAGTGGGCGGGGGGGATTTTACAATGAGCAGTTCTTC
>TRBJ2-7|TRBV5-1|TRBD2|many
CASSFAGVSYEQYF
TGCGCCAGCAGCTTCGCGGGGGTTTCCTACGAGCAGTACTTC
>TRBJ2-3|TRBV4-1|-|few
CASSQAPTGTDTQYF
TGCGCCAGCAGCCAGGCTCCCACGGGCACAGATACGCAGTATTTT
>TRBJ2-3|TRBV27|-|few
CASSFGVTDTQYF
TGTGCCAGCAGTTTCGGGGTCACAGATACGCAGTATTTT
>TRBJ2-7|TRBV4-1|TRBD1|once
CASSQVDRGDDEQYF
TGCGCCAGCAGCCAGGTGGACAGGGGTGACGACGAGCAGTACTTC
>TRBJ2-3|TRBV7-2|-|-
CASSPRAARDTQYF
TGTGCCAGCAGCCCTAGGGCGGCAAGAGATACGCAGTATTTT
>TRBJ2-5|TRBV5-1|-|few
CASSQDPDKDQYF
TGCGCCAGCAGCCAGGACCCAGACAAGGACCAGTACTTC
>TRBJ1-1|TRBV9|-|few
CASGTGPNTEAFF
TGTGCCAGCGGTACGGGACCTAACACTGAAGCTTTCTTT
>TRBJ2-2|TRBV6-6|-|few
CASSYVAAGNTGELFF
TGTGCCAGCAGTTACGTGGCAGCCGGGAACACCGGGGAGCTGTTTTTT
>TRBJ2-3|TRBV28|-|-
CASSGTPLSTDTQYF
TGTGCCAGCAGCGGGACACCCCTAAGCACAGATACGCAGTATTTT
>TRBJ2-7|TRBV10-3|-|-
CAIRRVDSGYEQYF
TGTGCCATCAGAAGAGTGGATTCCGGCTACGAGCAGTACTTC
>TRBJ2-7|TRBV7-2|TRBD2|-
CASSLLASGGYEQYF
TGTGCCAGCAGCTTACTGGCTAGCGGGGGATACGAGCAGTACTTC
>TRBJ1-5|TRBV20-1|-|few
CRVMGRVLSSNQPQHF
TGTAGAGTTATGGGGCGAGTCCTATCAAGCAATCAGCCCCAGCATTTT
>TRBJ2-7|TRBV10-3|-|once
CAISDMGEQYF
TGTGCCATCAGTGATATGGGCGAGCAGTACTTC
>TRBJ2-5|TRBV20-1|-|once
CSARSMGMETQYF
TGCAGTGCTAGGTCTATGGGGATGGAGACCCAGTACTTC
>TRBJ2-7|TRBV5-5|-|few
CASSYGPPYEQYF
TGTGCCAGCAGCTACGGCCCCCCCTACGAGCAGTACTTC
>TRBJ2-3|TRBV7-2|-|many
CASSSFIQYGSTDTQYF
TGTGCCAGCAGCTCCTTTATACAATATGGTAGCACAGATACGCAGTATTTT
>TRBJ2-1|TRBV20-1|TRBD2|few
CSASFSGVNEQFF
TGCAGTGCTAGTTTCAGCGGGGTAAATGAGCAGTTCTTC
>TRBJ2-7|TRBV5-1|-|-
CASSLATGAPEQYF
TGCGCCAGCAGCTTGGCCACGGGGGCGCCCGAGCAGTACTTC
>TRBJ2-4|TRBV20-1|-|-
CSAPDSAKNIQYF
TGCAGTGCTCCGGACTCAGCCAAAAACATTCAGTACTTC
>TRBJ1-1|TRBV15|-|few
CATSRDFLGAFF
TGTGCCACCAGCAGAGATTTTTTGGGGGCTTTCTTT
>TRBJ2-7|TRBV20-1|-|-
CSAREEDEQYF
TGCAGTGCTAGAGAGGAGGACGAGCAGTACTTC
>TRBJ1-2|TRBV6-5|TRBD1|-
CASSYASGQGLYGYTF
TGTGCCAGCAGTTACGCGTCGGGACAGGGCCTCTATGGCTACACCTTC
>TRBJ2-3|TRBV7-9|-|few
CASSLGGSGTDTQYF
TGTGCCAGCAGCCTAGGGGGTAGCGGCACAGATACGCAGTATTTT
>TRBJ2-1|TRBV4-2|-|few
CASSPPSGLNEQFF
TGTGCCAGCAGCCCCCCGTCAGGTTTAAATGAGCAGTTCTTC
>TRBJ2-6|TRBV14|-|few
CASSQVVGANVLTF
TGTGCCAGCAGCCAAGTCGTTGGGGCCAACGTCCTGACTTTC
>TRBJ2-4|TRBV6-5|TRBD2|-
CASSYSSRGGYKNIQYF
TGTGCCAGCAGTTACTCCTCGCGGGGGGGATACAAAAACATTCAGTACTTC
>TRBJ1-1|TRBV15|-|-
CATSRDVQGPEAFF
TGTGCCACCAGCAGAGATGTACAGGGCCCTGAAGCTTTCTTT
>TRBJ1-3|TRBV11-2|-|few
CASKEPGNTIYF
TGTGCCAGCAAGGAACCTGGAAACACCATATATTTT
>TRBJ2-1|TRBV4-1|-|few
CASSQEGRQKQFF
TGCGCCAGCAGCCAAGAAGGCAGACAGAAGCAGTTCTTC
>TRBJ2-7|TRBV18|-|few
CASSRPPSSYEQYF
TGTGCCAGCTCCCGACCACCTAGCTCCTACGAGCAGTACTTC
>TRBJ1-2|TRBV5-1|-|few
CASSLEAAYYGYTF
TGCGCCAGCAGCTTGGAAGCAGCCTACTATGGCTACACCTTC
>TRBJ2-2|TRBV4-3|-|many
CASSQGGSGELFF
TGCGCCAGCAGCCAAGGGGGTAGCGGGGAGCTGTTTTTT
>TRBJ1-1|TRBV4-1|-|-
CASSQGSGLWTEAFF
TGCGCCAGCAGCCAAGGATCGGGGCTTTGGACTGAAGCTTTCTTT
>TRBJ1-1|TRBV27|-|-
CASSLSRRAGNTEAFF
TGTGCCAGCAGTTTATCGAGGAGGGCGGGGAACACTGAAGCTTTCTTT
>TRBJ2-1|TRBV7-2|-|few
CASSLLPEGEQFF
TGTGCCAGCAGCTTACTGCCCGAGGGTGAGCAGTTCTTC
>TRBJ2-3|TRBV7-2|TRBD2|-
CASSLDRAGGTDTQYF
TGTGCCAGCAGCTTAGATCGCGCGGGGGGTACAGATACGCAGTATTTT
>TRBJ2-2|TRBV27|-|few
CASHLGASGNTGELFF
TGTGCCAGCCACTTGGGGGCTAGCGGAAACACCGGGGAGCTGTTTTTT
>TRBJ1-5|TRBV6-2/TRBV6-3|TRBD1|-
CASQGQGQQPQHF
TGTGCCAGCCAGGGACAGGGACAGCAGCCCCAGCATTTT
>TRBJ1-2|TRBV6-5|TRBD1|many
CASSRTGSHYGYTF
TGTGCCAGCAGCCGGACAGGGTCTCACTATGGCTACACCTTC
>TRBJ1-2|TRBV7-6|-|-
CASSLADAYGYTF
TGTGCCAGCAGCTTAGCGGACGCCTATGGCTACACCTTC
>TRBJ2-5|TRBV29-1|-|-
CSVGTTGPQYF
TGCAGCGTTGGGACAACCGGGCCCCAGTACTTC
>TRBJ1-1|TRBV29-1|TRBD1|-
CSVCQGDTEAFF
TGCAGCGTTTGCCAGGGGGACACTGAAGCTTTCTTT
>TRBJ2-1|TRBV7-9|TRBD2|many
CASSATSGGPNEQFF
TGTGCCAGCAGCGCCACTAGCGGGGGGCCCAATGAGCAGTTCTTC